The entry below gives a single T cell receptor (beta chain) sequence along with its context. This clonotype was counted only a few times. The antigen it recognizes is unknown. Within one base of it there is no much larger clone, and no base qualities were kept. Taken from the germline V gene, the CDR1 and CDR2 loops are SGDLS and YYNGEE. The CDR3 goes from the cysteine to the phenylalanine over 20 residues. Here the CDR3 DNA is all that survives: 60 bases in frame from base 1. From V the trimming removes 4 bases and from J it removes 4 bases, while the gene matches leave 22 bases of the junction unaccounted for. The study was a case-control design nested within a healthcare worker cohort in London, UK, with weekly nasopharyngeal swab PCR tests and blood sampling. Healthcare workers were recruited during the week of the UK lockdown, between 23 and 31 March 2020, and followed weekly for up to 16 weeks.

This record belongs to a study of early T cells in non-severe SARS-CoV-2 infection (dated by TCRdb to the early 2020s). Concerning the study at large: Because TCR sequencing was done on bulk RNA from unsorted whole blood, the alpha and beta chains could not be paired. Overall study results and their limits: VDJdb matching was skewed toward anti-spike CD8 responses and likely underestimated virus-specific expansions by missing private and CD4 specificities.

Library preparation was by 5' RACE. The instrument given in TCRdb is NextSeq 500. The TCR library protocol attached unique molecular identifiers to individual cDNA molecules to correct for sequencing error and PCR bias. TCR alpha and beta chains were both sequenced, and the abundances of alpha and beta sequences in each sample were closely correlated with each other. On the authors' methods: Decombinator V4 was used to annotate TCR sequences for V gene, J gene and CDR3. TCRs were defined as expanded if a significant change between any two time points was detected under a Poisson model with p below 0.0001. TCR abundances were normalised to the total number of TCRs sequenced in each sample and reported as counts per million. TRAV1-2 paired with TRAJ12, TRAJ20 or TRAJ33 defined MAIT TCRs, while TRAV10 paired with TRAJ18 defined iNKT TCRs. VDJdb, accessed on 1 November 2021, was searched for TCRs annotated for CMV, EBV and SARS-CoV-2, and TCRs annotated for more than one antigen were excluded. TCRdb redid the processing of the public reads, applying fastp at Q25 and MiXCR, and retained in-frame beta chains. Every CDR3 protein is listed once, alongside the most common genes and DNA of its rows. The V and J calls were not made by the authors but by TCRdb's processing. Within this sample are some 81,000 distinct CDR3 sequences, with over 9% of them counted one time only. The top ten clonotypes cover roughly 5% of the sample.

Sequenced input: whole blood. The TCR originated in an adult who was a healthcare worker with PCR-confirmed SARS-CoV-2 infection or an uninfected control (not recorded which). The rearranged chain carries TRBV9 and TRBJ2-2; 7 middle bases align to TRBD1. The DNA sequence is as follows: TGTGCCAGCAGCCCTCGCAGGACAGGACCGAAAGGAGATGGCACCGGGGAGCTGTTTTTT. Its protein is CASSPRRTGPKGDGTGELFF.